This T cell receptor beta chain came from a study of vaccination and CD4 T cells after COVID-19. About the research overall: After nasal swab PCR-confirmed SARS-CoV-2, under ten convalescents had mild disease and one severe. Each control was exposed to a CEFX pool, an HIV-1 Nef pool, or no peptide at all.

An Oncomine TCR Beta short-read assay was used to sequence the DNA from cultured CD4+ T cells. TCRdb redid the calling of the PCR reads with MiXCR, one entry per CDR3 protein. The sample holds about 22,000 distinct CDR3 sequences, roughly 46% seen once. On this clonotype itself: Antigen unknown.

The V end was cut by 0 bases, the J end by 6 bases, with 12 bases between. This CDR3 has 15 amino acids. Germline lookup yields CDR1 LNHNV and CDR2 YYDKDF (reference sequence). Time point: late sampling 161 to 241 days after vaccination in a few convalescent patients. The treatment here: roughly 10-day PBMC culture with coronavirus spike peptide pools or control peptides (ViraFEST assay). Cell culture was performed with 2 million or so PBMCs per well in the presence of 9 to 10 IU/ml IL-2 and around 9 ug/ml peptide pools. The sequenced sample was CD4+ T cells from blood, cultured in vitro, obtained about 7 months after SARS-CoV-2 vaccination. The receptor comes from a human donor who had recovered from COVID-19. V is TRBV15 and J is TRBJ1-5; tentatively, D is TRBD1 (6 bases). The CDR3 sequence: CATSREWGAGQPQHF. CDR3 coding DNA: TGTGCCACCAGCAGAGAGTGGGGGGCTGGTCAGCCCCAGCATTTT.